This passage covers 23 T cell receptor beta chains from one sample sequenced in a study of blood T cell repertoires in COVID-19. The table came from immunoSEQ multiplex PCR; TCRdb's copy has only in-frame clones and leaves some out. Here the sample spans over 15,000 clones, 65% to 90% being singletons. The sequenced material came from peripheral blood. The receptors were sampled from an elderly man with active COVID-19.

J is TRBJ2-7 and V is TRBV28; perhaps TRBD1 as D (7 bases). CDR3 length: 16 residues. Germline CDR1 and CDR2: MDHEN and SYDVKM. The V end was cut by 3 bases, the J end by 2 bases, with 17 bases between. The CDR3 region has the DNA TGTGCCAGCAGTTTCATTGGGGGGACAGTCACCTACGAGCAGTACTTC. Encoded protein: CASSFIGGTVTYEQYF.

Of note for this clone: Other DNA sequences from this sample encode an identical CDR3 as well. The CDR3 DNA follows: TGTGCCAGTAGTATTGGGACAGGGGGAGAGACCCAGTACTTC. Its translation: CASSIGTGGETQYF. The chain couples TRBV19 to TRBJ2-5, with 11 bases identical to TRBD1. The CDR3 sequence is 14 residues long. J lost 4 bases, V lost 3 bases, and 1 base had no gene match. CDR1 is LNHDA and CDR2 is SQIVND in the germline V gene (reference sequence).

The chain links TRBV6-5 to TRBJ2-4, with a weak D call TRBD1 (5 bases). The V end lost 6 bases, the J end lost 0 bases, and 12 bases lay between the germline ends. The length of the CDR3 is 15 residues. Germline CDR1 reads MNHEY; CDR2 reads SVGAGI. The CDR3 sequence is CASSPGNLAKNIQYF. CDR3 in DNA: TGTGCCAGCAGCCCAGGGAATCTAGCCAAAAACATTCAGTACTTC.

The V call is TRBV19, the J call TRBJ2-5; TRBD1 agrees at 7 bases. Trimming at V came to 2 bases and at J to 3 bases, leaving 3 bases not matched to a gene. Per the germline V gene, CDR1 is LNHDA and CDR2 is SQIVND (reference sequence). The CDR3 is made up of 14 amino acids. CDR3 loop: CASSITGVEETQYF. The CDR3 bases are TGTGCCAGTAGTATAACAGGGGTAGAAGAGACCCAGTACTTC.

The CDR3 is CASSEVLAGYEQYF. The CDR3 DNA reads TGTGCCAGCAGTGAAGTACTAGCGGGTTACGAGCAGTACTTC. This chain links TRBV2 with TRBJ2-7; the match to TRBD2 covers 9 bases. CDR1 is SNHLY, CDR2 FYNNEI, per germline. Trimming took 1 base from V and 4 from J; bases not matched to a gene: 2. CDR3 length: 14 residues.

This clone has only a few counts. The chain recombines TRBV2 with TRBJ2-2; a possible D gene is TRBD1 (6 bases). Trimming stripped 3 bases from V and 3 bases from J, with 8 bases between. The CDR3 length is 14 residues. CDR1 and CDR2 from the germline V gene are SNHLY and FYNNEI. The CDR3 is CASSDPGDTGELFF. Written as DNA, the CDR3 is TGTGCCAGCAGTGACCCAGGGGACACCGGGGAGCTGTTTTTT. Together with reference TRBV2 and TRBJ2-2, the CDR3 gives the full variable domain: EPEVTQTPSHQVTQMGQEVILRCVPISNHLYFYWYRQILGQKVEFLVSFYNNEISEKSEIFDDQFSVERPDGSNFTLKIRSTKLEDSAMYFCASSDPGDTGELFFGEGSRLTVL.

The chain carries TRBV3-1 (or the pseudogene TRBV3-2) and TRBJ1-6; possible D gene TRBD1, 5 bases. CDR3 size: 13 residues. Germline V gene lookup returns CDR1 LGHDT and CDR2 YNNKEL (reference sequence). The germline V and J ends were trimmed by 3 bases and 7 bases, with 7 bases remaining between them. CDR3 amino acids: CASSQAGNSPLHF. Here the CDR3 DNA reads TGTGCCAGCAGCCAGGCAGGGAATTCACCCCTCCACTTT.

J is TRBJ2-1 and V is TRBV28, with D perhaps matching TRBD2 (6 bases). Germline assignment: CDR1 MDHEN and CDR2 SYDVKM. Between the trimmed V and J ends, which lost 0 bases and 9 bases, there was a span of 15 bases. The CDR3 is 15 residues long. The CDR3 DNA reads as TGTGCCAGCAGTTTATGGGGGACTCCCGCAATTGAGCAGTTCTTC. Translating it yields CASSLWGTPAIEQFF.

The chain recombines TRBV29-1 with TRBJ1-5; no firm D call. From germline, CDR1 is SQVTM and CDR2 ANQGSEA. This CDR3 has 15 amino acids. The CDR3 nucleotides are TGCAGGCTAAAACTTGGCAGACAAGTAAATCAGCCCCAGCATTTT. This sequence encodes CRLKLGRQVNQPQHF.

The chain uses TRBV18 and TRBJ1-4; 8 nucleotides agree with TRBD1. The CDR3 contains 15 residues. The germline CDR1 and CDR2 sequences are KGHSH and LQKENI. Germline trimming cut 6 bases from V and 7 bases from J; bases unmatched to any gene: 10. The CDR3 reads CASSPRTGRGEKLFF. The CDR3, as DNA: TGTGCCAGCTCGCCGAGGACAGGGAGGGGTGAAAAACTGTTTTTT.

The chain carries TRBV28 and TRBJ1-4, with unresolved D. Germline assignment: CDR1 MDHEN and CDR2 SYDVKM. There are 15 residues in the CDR3. V lost 6 bases to trimming and J lost 8 bases, with 19 bases between them. The chain's CDR3 is CASSQPQRSDEKLFF. CDR3 in DNA: TGTGCCAGCAGCCAGCCCCAGCGCAGCGACGAAAAACTGTTTTTT. Full variable domain (remainder filled in from reference TRBV28 and TRBJ1-4): DVKVTQSSRYLVKRTGEKVFLECVQDMDHENMFWYRQDPGLGLRLIYFSYDVKMKEKGDIPEGYSVSREKKERFSLILESASTNQTSMYLCASSQPQRSDEKLFFGSGTQLSVL.

The chain carries TRBV6-4 and TRBJ2-3; 8 bases align to TRBD2. This CDR3 spans 13 amino acids. The V and J ends lost 6 bases and 4 bases, in that order; junction bases with no gene match: 3. Germline V CDR1 and CDR2: MRHNA, SNTAGT. CDR3 DNA: TGTGCCAGCAGACTAGCGGCCCCAGATACGCAGTATTTT. This encodes CASRLAAPDTQYF.

The chain uses TRBV28 and TRBJ2-7; 10 nucleotides agree with TRBD2. Germline V CDR1 and CDR2: MDHEN, SYDVKM. This CDR3 contains 17 residues. Unmatched junction bases numbered 12, after V lost 5 bases and J lost 2 bases. The CDR3 DNA sequence: TGTGCCAGCAGTCCCCGGGCTAGCGGGAGCGCCCCCTACGAGCAGTACTTC. Its translation: CASSPRASGSAPYEQYF.

V and J are TRBV18 and TRBJ2-5; 8 nucleotides align to TRBD1. In germline, CDR1 is KGHSH, CDR2 LQKENI. The length of the CDR3 is 14 residues. Trimming at V came to 2 bases and at J to 5 bases, leaving 4 bases not matched to a gene. CDR3 sequence: CASSPGTGGETQYF. DNA of the CDR3: TGTGCCAGCTCACCAGGGACAGGCGGGGAGACCCAGTACTTC.

This clone was detected only a few times. V gene TRBV19 combines with J gene TRBJ1-6, with 8 nucleotides matching TRBD1. Germline CDR1 is LNHDA and CDR2 is SQIVND (reference sequence). V was clipped by 6 bases and J by 8 bases; unmatched bases: 3. This CDR3 spans 13 amino acids. The CDR3 DNA reads TGTGCCAGTAGACAGGGGGTAGATTCACCCCTCCACTTT. As protein: CASRQGVDSPLHF. The whole variable domain, filled in from reference TRBV19 and TRBJ1-6, reads DGGITQSPKYLFRKEGQNVTLSCEQNLNHDAMYWYRQDPGQGLRLIYYSQIVNDFQKGDIAEGYSVSREKKESFPLTVTSAQKNPTAFYLCASRQGVDSPLHFGNGTRLTVT.

The chain joins TRBV6-1 to TRBJ1-2; TRBD1 matches at 9 bases. Losses at the gene ends were 3 bases for V and 5 bases for J; bases not matched to a gene: 7. The CDR3 has 15 residues. Germline values: CDR1 MNHNS, CDR2 SASEGT. CDR3 region: CASSETDRGRYGYTF. CDR3 nucleotide sequence: TGTGCCAGCAGTGAGACGGACAGGGGAAGGTATGGCTACACCTTC.

The CDR3 bases are TGTGCCAGCAGGAACCCGGGACAGGGATCTCACGAGCAGTACTTC. Protein: CASRNPGQGSHEQYF. The chain is built from TRBV5-4 and TRBJ2-7, with 9 bases identical to TRBD1. The CDR3 spans 15 residues. Per the germline V gene, CDR1 is SGHNT and CDR2 is YYREEE (reference sequence). V was clipped by 5 bases and J by 5 bases; unmatched bases: 11.

The genes are TRBV27 and TRBJ2-2; D perhaps matches TRBD1 (5 bases). V shed 2 bases and J shed 3 bases, with 7 bases lying between them. CDR3 length equals 14 residues. Germline V gene sequence: CDR1 MNHEY, CDR2 SMNVEV (reference sequence). The DNA for the CDR3 is TGTGCCAGCAGTTTACAGGGTTACACCGGGGAGCTGTTTTTT. Its translation is CASSLQGYTGELFF.

The chain is built from TRBV3-1 (or the pseudogene TRBV3-2) and TRBJ1-5; 8 bases are a match to TRBD1. The CDR3 extends over 14 amino acids. Germline CDR1 and CDR2: LGHDT and YNNKEL (reference sequence). Trimming at V came to 4 bases and at J to 4 bases, leaving 3 bases not matched to a gene. CDR3 sequence (DNA): TGTGCCAGCAGCCGTGGACAGGGAAATCAGCCCCAGCATTTT. Amino acid sequence: CASSRGQGNQPQHF.

The chain couples TRBV2 to TRBJ2-7, with 12 bases that match TRBD2. The trim removed 6 bases at V and 0 bases at J, leaving 9 bases unmatched. The CDR3 covers 17 residues. CDR1 and CDR2 (germline): SNHLY, FYNNEI. For the CDR3, the DNA is TGTGCCAGCAGGACGGGGACTAGCGGGCCGGTCTCCTACGAGCAGTACTTC. It translates to CASRTGTSGPVSYEQYF. The full variable domain, with the rest looked up from reference TRBV2 and TRBJ2-7, is EPEVTQTPSHQVTQMGQEVILRCVPISNHLYFYWYRQILGQKVEFLVSFYNNEISEKSEIFDDQFSVERPDGSNFTLKIRSTKLEDSAMYFCASRTGTSGPVSYEQYFGPGTRLTVT.

The chain is built from TRBV13 and TRBJ2-3, with 13 bases that match TRBD2. This CDR3 contains 19 residues. J gave up 2 bases and V 5 bases, and 13 bases lay outside the gene matches. The germline V gene has CDR1 PRHDT and CDR2 FYEKMQ (reference sequence). The CDR3 sequence is CASSPPRTSGRVVTDTQYF. The CDR3 DNA sequence: TGTGCCAGCAGCCCCCCCCGGACTAGCGGGAGAGTAGTCACAGATACGCAGTATTTT.

This CDR3 reads CASSSQDRPNEQFF. CDR3 DNA sequence: TGTGCCAGCAGCTCGCAGGACAGGCCCAATGAGCAGTTCTTC. J is TRBJ2-1 and V is TRBV5-4, with 7 bases identical to TRBD1. CDR1 SGHNT and CDR2 YYREEE come from the germline V gene (reference sequence). CDR3 length equals 14 residues. J lost 6 bases, V lost 3 bases, and 6 bases had no gene match.

V is TRBV15 and J is TRBJ2-5; 9 nucleotides match TRBD1. Looked up from germline, CDR1 is LNHNV and CDR2 is YYDKDF (reference sequence). The junction had 8 bases not matched to a gene; V was cut back by 2 bases and J by 4 bases. The CDR3 consists of 16 residues. The CDR3 region has the DNA TGTGCCACCAGCAGAAAAAAGACAGGGGGATTAGAGACCCAGTACTTC. This sequence encodes CATSRKKTGGLETQYF.